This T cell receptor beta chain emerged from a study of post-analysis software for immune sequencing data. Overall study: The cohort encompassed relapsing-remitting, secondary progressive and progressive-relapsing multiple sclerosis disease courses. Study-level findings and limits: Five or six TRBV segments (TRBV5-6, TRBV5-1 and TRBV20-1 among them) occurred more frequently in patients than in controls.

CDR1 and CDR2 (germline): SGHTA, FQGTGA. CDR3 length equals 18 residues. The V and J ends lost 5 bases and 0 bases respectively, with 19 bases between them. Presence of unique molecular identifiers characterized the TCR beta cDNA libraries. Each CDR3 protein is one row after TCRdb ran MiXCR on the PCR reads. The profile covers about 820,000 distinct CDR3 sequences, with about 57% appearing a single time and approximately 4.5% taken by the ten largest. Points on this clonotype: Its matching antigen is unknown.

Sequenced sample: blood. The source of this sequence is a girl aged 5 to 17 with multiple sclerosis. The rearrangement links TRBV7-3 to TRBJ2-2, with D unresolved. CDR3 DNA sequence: TGTGCCAGCAGCCCCAACCGTCTGGCGACCGCGAACACCGGGGAGCTGTTTTTT. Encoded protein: CASSPNRLATANTGELFF. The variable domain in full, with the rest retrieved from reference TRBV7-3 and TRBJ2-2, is GAGVSQTPSNKVTEKGKYVELRCDPISGHTALYWYRQSLGQGPEFLIYFQGTGAADDSGLPNDRFFAVRPEGSVSTLKIQRTERGDSAVYLCASSPNRLATANTGELFFGEGSRLTVL.